This T cell receptor (beta chain) was recovered during a study of T cell repertoires in cytomegalovirus infection. Findings and limits, study-wide: Identification of carriers of CMV plus the relevant HLA was achieved through cumulative public TCR beta family frequency. HLA-C-restricted CMV clonotypes gave the most frequent clonotype in two of eight donors.

Germline CDR1 reads MNHEY; CDR2 reads SMNVEV (reference sequence). The CDR3 has 13 amino acids. Via MiXCR, TCRdb re-called the reads, giving one row per CDR3 protein. Of about 100,000 distinct CDR3 sequences listed, roughly 41% are singletons. Note on this clonotype: As yet, its antigen is unknown. Mismatch with germline at one junction end may stem from a read error.

This chain uses TRBV27 with TRBJ2-5; possible D gene TRBD2, 6 bases. The receptor was isolated from a human donor in good health (CMV status not recorded). Some clones in this sample may be carry-over from other donors' samples. The sample was CD8+ T cells from cultured PBMCs, taken from culture after CMV antigen stimulation. CDR3 protein: CASTLAREETQYF. The CDR3 bases are TGTGCCAGCACCCTAGCGAGGGAAGAGACACAGTACTTC.